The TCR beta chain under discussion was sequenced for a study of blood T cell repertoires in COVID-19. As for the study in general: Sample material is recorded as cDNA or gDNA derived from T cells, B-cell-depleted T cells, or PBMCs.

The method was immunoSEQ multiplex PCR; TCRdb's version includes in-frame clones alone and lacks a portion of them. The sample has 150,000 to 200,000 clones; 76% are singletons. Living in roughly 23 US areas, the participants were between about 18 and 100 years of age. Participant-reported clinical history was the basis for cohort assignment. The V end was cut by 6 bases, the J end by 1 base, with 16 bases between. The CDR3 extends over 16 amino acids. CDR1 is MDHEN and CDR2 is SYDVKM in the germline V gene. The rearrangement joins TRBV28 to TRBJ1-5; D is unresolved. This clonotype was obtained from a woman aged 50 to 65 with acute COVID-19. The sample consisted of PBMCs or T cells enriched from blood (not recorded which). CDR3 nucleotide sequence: TGTGCCAGCAGCCTGGAGGGTATAGGGAGCAATCAGCCCCAGCATTTT. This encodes CASSLEGIGSNQPQHF.